These 23 T cell receptor beta chains were sequenced from one sample in a study of response to subunit inactivated influenza vaccine. TCRdb processed the RT-PCR reads anew with MiXCR; each CDR3 protein has one entry. The sample shows roughly 710,000 distinct CDR3 sequences, around 15% of them seen only once. Specimen: PBMCs from blood, collected 14 to 15 days before vaccination. These receptors were obtained from a man aged 50-60 years who received an inactivated influenza vaccine.

V and J are TRBV29-1 and TRBJ2-1; 9 bases map to TRBD2. J lost 3 bases, V lost 2 bases, and 8 bases had no gene match. Per germline, CDR1 SQVTM and CDR2 ANQGSEA. The CDR3 spans 16 residues. CDR3 bases: TGCAGCGTTGAAAAGGGTCTAGCGGGAAACTACAATGAGCAGTTCTTC. Translated: CSVEKGLAGNYNEQFF.

A few counts support this clonotype. The chain employs TRBV7-9 and TRBJ2-5; D is unclear. The CDR3 runs to 15 residues. The germline V gene encodes CDR1 SEHNR and CDR2 FQNEAQ (reference sequence). Trimming pared 3 bases from V and 5 bases from J, leaving 16 bases between. The DNA for the CDR3 is TGTGCCAGCAGCTTTATAAAGGGATCCACCGAGACCCAGTACTTC. The encoded protein is CASSFIKGSTETQYF. The full variable domain, rest sourced from reference TRBV7-9 and TRBJ2-5, is DTGVSQNPRHKITKRGQNVTFRCDPISEHNRLYWYRQTLGQGPEFLTYFQNEAQLEKSRLLSDRFSAERPKGSFSTLEIQRTEQGDSAMYLCASSFIKGSTETQYFGPGTRLLVL.

This sequence joins TRBV5-1 and TRBJ2-2; 8 bases map to TRBD1. J gave up 0 bases and V 7 bases, and 5 bases lay outside the gene matches. Germline-derived CDR1 and CDR2 are SGHRS and YFSETQ. This CDR3 contains 15 residues. The CDR3 loop reads CASERTGTNTGELFF. CDR3 nucleotides: TGCGCCAGCGAGAGGACAGGGACGAACACCGGGGAGCTGTTTTTT.

The chain joins TRBV12-3 or TRBV12-4 to TRBJ1-1, with D possibly matching TRBD1 (5 bases). This CDR3 region has 14 residues. The ends were cut back, 3 bases at V and 4 bases at J, with 12 bases in the middle. The CDR3 DNA sequence: TGTGCCAGCAGTTTCAGACAGCGGGCCACTGAAGCTTTCTTT. Translating it yields CASSFRQRATEAFF.

This clonotype has more than one count but fewer than ten. This sequence joins TRBV20-1 and TRBJ2-7; 12 bases line up with TRBD2. Trimming at V came to 5 bases and at J to 5 bases, leaving 4 bases not matched to a gene. From germline, CDR1 is DFQATT and CDR2 SNEGSKA (reference sequence). The CDR3 totals 13 residues. CDR3: CSARLAGAHEQYF. Written as DNA, the CDR3 is TGCAGTGCTCGACTAGCGGGAGCCCACGAGCAGTACTTC.

V and J are TRBV20-1 and TRBJ2-1; D gene ambiguous. The germline V gene has CDR1 DFQATT and CDR2 SNEGSKA (reference sequence). Deletions cut 7 bases from V and 0 bases from J, with 10 bases between. The CDR3 is made up of 13 amino acids. The CDR3 sequence is CSVAHGSYNEQFF. In DNA form, the CDR3 reads TGCAGTGTAGCACATGGCTCCTACAATGAGCAGTTCTTC.

The rearrangement joins TRBV2 to TRBJ2-1, with TRBD2 identical over 11 bases. Germline assignment: CDR1 SNHLY and CDR2 FYNNEI. The junction had 5 bases not matched to a gene; V was cut back by 6 bases and J by 4 bases. The CDR3 covers 15 residues. The CDR3 nucleotides are TGTGCCAGCAGACAGACTAGCGGGGCGTACAATGAGCAGTTCTTC. It yields the protein CASRQTSGAYNEQFF.

The chain is built from TRBV7-2 and TRBJ2-1, with 14 bases identical to TRBD2. Germline CDR1 is SGHTA and CDR2 is FQGNSA. This CDR3 has 16 residues. V lost 5 bases, J lost 7 bases, and 7 bases stayed unmatched. Written as DNA, the CDR3 is TGTGCCAGCAGCCCCGGACTAGCGGGGGGATTGAATGAGCAGTTCTTC. It translates to CASSPGLAGGLNEQFF.

V and J are TRBV6-1 and TRBJ2-3; 11 bases match TRBD2. The CDR3 is 14 amino acids. Germline V gene lookup returns CDR1 MNHNS and CDR2 SASEGT. After removal of 10 bases from V and 3 bases from J, the junction contained 6 bases not matched to a gene. CDR3 DNA: TGTGCCACCAAGCCTAGCGGGGGGACAGATACGCAGTATTTT. This sequence encodes CATKPSGGTDTQYF.

The V call is TRBV7-2, the J call TRBJ2-7; 11 bases map to TRBD2. The CDR3 runs 15 residues. The germline V gene encodes CDR1 SGHTA and CDR2 FQGNSA. V shed 5 bases, J shed 3 bases, and the junction held 6 bases outside the gene matches. Here the CDR3 DNA reads TGTGCCAGCAGCAGAGATAGCGGGGGGGTCTACGAGCAGTACTTC. It encodes CASSRDSGGVYEQYF.

This clonotype was observed a few times. The chain joins TRBV3-1 to TRBJ1-3; D gene ambiguous. Per germline, CDR1 LGHDT and CDR2 YNNKEL (reference sequence). V gave up 2 bases and J gave up 0 bases, with 11 bases separating them. The CDR3 has 16 amino acids. CDR3 region: CASSQPSRTSGNTIYF. The CDR3 DNA reads as TGTGCCAGCAGCCAACCTTCTCGAACCTCTGGAAACACCATATATTTT.

The rearrangement uses TRBV5-4 and TRBJ2-7; D is ambiguous. In germline, CDR1 is SGHNT, CDR2 YYREEE (reference sequence). This CDR3 is 15 amino acids long. V lost 1 base to trimming and J lost 3 bases, with 14 bases between them. The CDR3 reads CASSLWPEIDYEQYF. The CDR3 nucleotides are TGTGCCAGCAGCTTGTGGCCAGAAATAGACTACGAGCAGTACTTC.

V and J are TRBV7-9 and TRBJ2-7; D call uncertain. CDR1 SEHNR and CDR2 FQNEAQ come from the germline V gene (reference sequence). The ends were cut back, 5 bases at V and 6 bases at J, with 11 bases in the middle. The CDR3 length is 12 residues. CDR3 sequence (DNA): TGTGCCAGCAGCCGAGAAACTCTCGAGCAGTACTTC. It yields the protein CASSRETLEQYF.

The table lists this clonotype with a few counts. The chain recombines TRBV7-2 with TRBJ1-5, with D uncertain. V dropped 1 base and J dropped 6 bases, with 7 bases sitting between them. Germline V gives CDR1 SGHTA, CDR2 FQGNSA. The CDR3 runs 13 residues. Here the CDR3 reads CASSLDGIQPQHF. The CDR3 nucleotides are TGTGCCAGCAGCTTAGACGGGATTCAGCCCCAGCATTTT. The whole variable domain, filled in from reference TRBV7-2 and TRBJ1-5, reads GAGVSQSPSNKVTEKGKDVELRCDPISGHTALYWYRQSLGQGLEFLIYFQGNSAPDKSGLPSDRFSAERTGGSVSTLTIQRTQQEDSAVYLCASSLDGIQPQHFGDGTRLSIL.

This clonotype showed up many times. This chain links TRBV20-1 with TRBJ1-2; tentative D call: TRBD1 (5 bases). The V gene's germline CDR1 is DFQATT and CDR2 SNEGSKA (reference sequence). V shed 1 base and J shed 7 bases, with 13 bases lying between them. The CDR3 sequence is 13 residues long. CDR3 sequence: CSARVGGFTGYTF. The CDR3, as DNA: TGCAGTGCTAGAGTCGGGGGTTTCACTGGCTACACCTTC.

The genes are TRBV20-1 and TRBJ1-1; D remains ambiguous. The V and J ends lost 0 bases and 3 bases respectively, with 14 bases between them. From germline, CDR1 is DFQATT and CDR2 SNEGSKA (reference sequence). The CDR3 runs 15 residues. DNA of the CDR3: TGCAGTGCTAGAGATCCTGACACGACTTACACTGAAGCTTTCTTT. Protein product: CSARDPDTTYTEAFF.

This clonotype has more than one count but fewer than ten. The chain has TRBV15 and TRBJ1-1; maybe TRBD1 (5 bases). Germline loops: CDR1 LNHNV, CDR2 YYDKDF (reference sequence). This CDR3 comprises 12 residues. Trimming cost V 4 bases and J 10 bases, with 13 bases left between them. DNA of the CDR3: TGTGCCACCAGCACACCAGGGACCGCAGCTTTCTTT. Amino acids: CATSTPGTAAFF.

This clonotype came up many times. The CDR3 sequence is CASSFPSGGETQYF. The CDR3, as DNA: TGTGCCAGCAGCTTCCCTAGCGGGGGTGAGACCCAGTACTTC. V usage is TRBV7-2 and J usage is TRBJ2-5; 10 nucleotides match TRBD2. The V segment lost 3 bases and the J segment 5 bases; nucleotides outside the gene matches: 3. This CDR3 comprises 14 residues. Germline V gene sequence: CDR1 SGHTA, CDR2 FQGNSA.

This clonotype was detected a few times. The CDR3 region has the DNA TGCAGCGTTGACCTAGGACAGGGTGGCCAGTACTTC. This sequence encodes CSVDLGQGGQYF. This chain links TRBV29-1 with TRBJ2-4; 8 nucleotides align to TRBD1. The length of the CDR3 is 12 residues. Per germline, CDR1 SQVTM and CDR2 ANQGSEA. The V and J ends lost 3 bases and 13 bases, in that order; junction bases with no gene match: 8.

There are many counts of this clonotype. This sequence joins TRBV4-2 and TRBJ1-2; 7 bases fit TRBD1. Germline trimming cut 0 bases from V and 4 bases from J; bases unmatched to any gene: 5. This CDR3 is built from 15 residues. CDR1 LGHNA and CDR2 YNFKEQ come from the germline V gene. This CDR3 reads CASSQDGTAGYGYTF. The CDR3 DNA sequence: TGTGCCAGCAGCCAAGATGGGACAGCTGGCTATGGCTACACCTTC.

The chain employs TRBV5-1 and TRBJ2-2; 10 positions agree with TRBD1. The V segment lost 1 base and the J segment 0 bases; nucleotides outside the gene matches: 6. The CDR3 is made up of 18 amino acids. Germline assignment: CDR1 SGHRS and CDR2 YFSETQ. CDR3 amino acids: CASSLKVTGGTNTGELFF. CDR3 bases: TGCGCCAGCAGCTTGAAGGTGACAGGGGGCACGAACACCGGGGAGCTGTTTTTT.

There are many counts of this clonotype. V and J are TRBV7-9 and TRBJ2-7; 8 bases fit TRBD1. The junction had 3 bases not matched to a gene; V was cut back by 5 bases and J by 3 bases. Germline V CDR1 and CDR2: SEHNR, FQNEAQ (reference sequence). The CDR3 contains 13 residues. DNA for the CDR3: TGTGCCAGCAGCGGGACAGGTAACTACGAGCAGTACTTC. Its translation: CASSGTGNYEQYF. Full variable domain (rest looked up from reference TRBV7-9 and TRBJ2-7): DTGVSQNPRHKITKRGQNVTFRCDPISEHNRLYWYRQTLGQGPEFLTYFQNEAQLEKSRLLSDRFSAERPKGSFSTLEIQRTEQGDSAMYLCASSGTGNYEQYFGPGTRLTVT.

This clonotype was seen only a few times. The V and J genes are TRBV7-3 and TRBJ2-1, with D possibly being TRBD2 (6 bases). The CDR3 sequence is 15 residues long. The germline V and J ends were trimmed by 2 bases and 2 bases, with 10 bases remaining between them. In germline, CDR1 is SGHTA, CDR2 FQGTGA. CDR3 sequence: CASSLQAGPYNEQFF. CDR3 sequence (DNA): TGTGCCAGCAGCTTACAGGCGGGACCCTACAATGAGCAGTTCTTC.